What follows are 20 T cell receptor beta chains derived from one specimen sequenced in a study of CXCR3-negative and CXCR3-positive naive CD8 T cells. cDNA libraries for TRB were generated by 5' RACE incorporating UMI labels. TCRdb re-called the 5' RACE reads; every CDR3 protein appears as one record, without DNA. This sample's table has some 150,000 distinct CDR3 sequences. Study results and limitations: Naive cells positive for CXCR3 carried more hydrophobic TRB CDR3s than CXCR3-negative ones.

No antigen is known for these receptors. Sequenced: naive CXCR3+ CD8+ T cells from blood. Subset indicated: CD45RO-CCR7+CD27+CD95- naive CD8+ T cells expressing CXCR3 (TNR3+). These TCRs come from a human donor in good health. Some clones in this sample may be carry-over from other donors' samples.

The genes are TRBV29-1 and TRBJ1-4; TCRdb names TRBD1, which stays unverified in the absence of DNA. Per the germline V gene, CDR1 is SQVTM and CDR2 is ANQGSEA. This CDR3 region has 13 residues. CDR3: CSYMTGSGEKLFF.

The chain has TRBV28 and TRBJ2-7; TCRdb's D call of TRBD2 is untestable without DNA. Germline CDR1 reads MDHEN; CDR2 reads SYDVKM. The CDR3 loop spans 14 amino acids. CDR3 residues: CASRASGRAYEQYF. Based on the CDR3 plus reference TRBV28 and TRBJ2-7, the full variable domain is DVKVTQSSRYLVKRTGEKVFLECVQDMDHENMFWYRQDPGLGLRLIYFSYDVKMKEKGDIPEGYSVSREKKERFSLILESASTNQTSMYLCASRASGRAYEQYFGPGTRLTVT.

The chain joins TRBV29-1 to TRBJ2-7. In germline, CDR1 is SQVTM, CDR2 ANQGSEA. There are 12 residues in the CDR3. The CDR3: CSVTDTNYEQYF.

The chain joins TRBV29-1 to TRBJ2-7. The CDR3 sequence is 14 residues long. The germline V gene has CDR1 SQVTM and CDR2 ANQGSEA. CDR3 region: CSVEGSQVLGEQYF.

This rearrangement joins TRBV2 to TRBJ2-7. Germline lookup yields CDR1 SNHLY and CDR2 FYNNEI. The CDR3 totals 13 residues. The CDR3 reads CASYDGLVDEQYF.

The chain employs TRBV3-1 and TRBJ2-7; TCRdb gives TRBD2 as the D gene, but with no DNA this cannot be confirmed. The CDR3 spans 20 residues. The germline V gene encodes CDR1 LGHDT and CDR2 YNNKEL (reference sequence). CDR3 residues: CASSQDMAGLRLGRSYEQYF.

The chain couples TRBV7-9 to TRBJ2-1; the D gene TCRdb calls, TRBD1, cannot be checked with no DNA. CDR1 is SEHNR and CDR2 is FQNEAQ in the germline V gene (reference sequence). This CDR3 contains 17 residues. The CDR3 sequence is CASSPSRGASSYNEQFF.

The V gene is TRBV6-1, the J gene TRBJ2-7; TCRdb's D call of TRBD1 is untestable without DNA. Germline loops: CDR1 MNHNS, CDR2 SASEGT. The CDR3 extends over 18 amino acids. CDR3 loop: CASSEALPVQGGDLEQYF.

The chain joins TRBV6-5 to TRBJ2-1; lacking DNA, the TRBD2 call made by TCRdb goes unchecked. Germline CDR1 is MNHEY and CDR2 is SVGAGI. The CDR3 covers 14 residues. Here the CDR3 reads CASSYGAGGDEQFF.

The chain joins TRBV12-3 or TRBV12-4 to TRBJ2-1; TCRdb designates TRBD2, a call that cannot be tested without DNA. CDR3 size: 15 residues. The CDR3 loop reads CASSLLALSYNEQFF.

The V and J genes are TRBV18 and TRBJ2-1; there is no DNA to check the TCRdb D call of TRBD2. The CDR3 length is 14 residues. From germline, CDR1 is KGHSH and CDR2 LQKENI. This CDR3 reads CASSPSGGANEQFF.

The chain recombines TRBV14 with TRBJ2-1; TCRdb lists TRBD2, though no DNA is available to test this call. The CDR3 length is 13 residues. CDR1 SGHDN and CDR2 FVKESK come from the germline V gene. The chain's CDR3 is CASSVREDNEQFF.

This chain uses TRBV4-2 with TRBJ2-2. Germline V gives CDR1 LGHNA, CDR2 YNFKEQ. The CDR3 is 15 residues long. CDR3 region: CASSQDSAPTGELFF.

The J gene is TRBJ2-7, the V gene TRBV29-1; there is no DNA to check the TCRdb D call of TRBD1. The germline V gene has CDR1 SQVTM and CDR2 ANQGSEA. There are 11 residues in the CDR3. This chain's CDR3 is CSVEKGAEQYF.

CDR3 sequence reads: CASSSSGTGEIF. This chain links TRBV27 with TRBJ2-1; TCRdb's assignment of TRBD1 cannot be checked, as there is no DNA. The CDR3 loop spans 12 amino acids. Germline lookup yields CDR1 MNHEY and CDR2 SMNVEV (reference sequence).

This chain connects TRBV29-1 to TRBJ2-1. This CDR3 has 15 amino acids. The germline CDR1 and CDR2 sequences are SQVTM and ANQGSEA. The chain's CDR3 is CSVELVGYAANEQFF.

V is TRBV30 and J is TRBJ1-1. Germline CDR1 is GTSNPN and CDR2 is SVGIG (reference sequence). The CDR3 contains 15 residues. CDR3 protein: CAWNLGVTENTEAFF.

This rearrangement joins TRBV5-5 to TRBJ2-2; there is no DNA to check the TCRdb D call of TRBD1. This CDR3 is 16 amino acids long. CDR1 SGHKS and CDR2 YYEKEE come from the germline V gene (reference sequence). The CDR3 reads CASSLDGGTNTGELFF.

The chain is built from TRBV5-6 and TRBJ1-5. Per germline, CDR1 SGHDT and CDR2 YYEEEE. CDR3 length equals 14 residues. Here the CDR3 reads CASSIHSYNQPQHF.

This chain uses TRBV20-1 with TRBJ2-1; as DNA is missing, the TRBD2 call by TCRdb cannot be tested. The germline gives CDR1 DFQATT, CDR2 SNEGSKA (reference sequence). The CDR3 runs to 16 residues. This CDR3 is CSARPATSAVYNEQFF.